Listed here are 4 T cell receptor beta chains from one sample, sequenced in a study of CD8+ T cells in alopecia areata. The treatment was: oral pan-JAK inhibitor, 5-10 mg twice daily. Extracted from the samples, RNA was reverse transcribed into cDNA to serve as the sequencing template. Libraries were prepared by immunoSEQ multiplex PCR; TCRdb keeps only in-frame clonotypes and omits some of them. The sample lists roughly 280,000 clones, 60% seen once, with around 0.84% in the top ten. This sample comprised CD4+ T cells sorted from blood, obtained around week 54, from a patient treated with tofacitinib. All receptors come from a human donor with alopecia areata.

The gene calls are TRBV6-1 and TRBJ1-5, with a weak D call TRBD1 (5 bases). The CDR3 totals 13 residues. V lost 7 bases and J 0 bases, leaving 7 bases between the germline ends. Germline V CDR1 and CDR2: MNHNS, SASEGT. Here the CDR3 reads CASTRVSNQPQHF. As DNA, the CDR3 is TGTGCCAGCACCAGGGTTAGCAATCAGCCCCAGCATTTT.

In this sample, this clone turned up a few times. The chain has TRBV11-2 and TRBJ2-2, with no clear D. The CDR3 is made up of 14 amino acids. CDR1 and CDR2 from the germline V gene are SGHAT and FQNNGV. V was trimmed by 1 base and J by 7 bases, leaving 10 bases between them. The CDR3 reads CASSLAGMDGELFF. The CDR3 DNA follows: TGTGCCAGCAGCTTAGCCGGAATGGACGGGGAGCTGTTTTTT.

The rearrangement links TRBV7-3 to TRBJ2-5, with D unresolved. Germline V lookup: CDR1 SGHTA, CDR2 FQGTGA. The V and J ends lost 2 bases and 7 bases respectively, with 11 bases between them. This CDR3 contains 13 residues. The CDR3 loop reads CASSLHGSRTQYF. The CDR3 DNA is TGTGCCAGCAGCTTACATGGAAGTCGGACCCAGTACTTC.

The J gene is TRBJ2-3, the V gene TRBV2; 12 bases map to TRBD1. The CDR3 length is 16 residues. The V and J ends lost 6 bases and 0 bases, in that order; junction bases with no gene match: 4. CDR1 SNHLY and CDR2 FYNNEI come from the germline V gene. This CDR3 reads CASRGTGGRSTDTQYF. Written as DNA, the CDR3 is TGTGCCAGCAGGGGGACAGGGGGCCGTAGCACAGATACGCAGTATTTT.